This record looks at one T cell receptor (beta chain) sequence and its context. The data derive from a study of blood T cells in healthy people across ages. The CDR3 runs 14 residues. CDR1 is DFQATT, CDR2 SNEGSKA, per germline (reference sequence). V lost 3 bases to trimming and J lost 4 bases; unmatched junction nucleotides: 6. Combining a sample-barcoded 5' primer with a J-beta primer mix, a second PCR ran for 7 to 11 cycles. TCRdb re-derived calls from the 5' RACE reads in MiXCR, one entry per CDR3 protein. The sample contains roughly 1.5 million distinct CDR3 sequences, approximately 39% of which appear only once.

The chain combines TRBV20-1 with TRBJ2-3, with 8 bases aligning to TRBD1. Sequences were obtained from blood. The source of this sequence is a woman younger than 35 in good health. CDR3 protein: CSASPGGASDTQYF. CDR3 nucleotide sequence: TGCAGTGCTAGCCCAGGGGGCGCGTCAGATACGCAGTATTTT.